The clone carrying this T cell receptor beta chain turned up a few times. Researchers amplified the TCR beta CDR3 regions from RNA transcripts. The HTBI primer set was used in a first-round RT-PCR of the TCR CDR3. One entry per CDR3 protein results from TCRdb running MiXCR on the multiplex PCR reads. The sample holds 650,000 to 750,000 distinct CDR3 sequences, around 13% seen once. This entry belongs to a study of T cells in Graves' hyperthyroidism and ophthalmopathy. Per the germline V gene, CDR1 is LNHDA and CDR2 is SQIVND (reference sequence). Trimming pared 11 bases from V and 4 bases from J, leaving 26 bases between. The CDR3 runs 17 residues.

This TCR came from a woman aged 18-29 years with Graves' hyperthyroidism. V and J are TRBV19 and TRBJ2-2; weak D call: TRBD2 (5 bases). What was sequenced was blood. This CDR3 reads CASSPRTGLIITGELFF. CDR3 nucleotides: TGTGCCTCTAGCCCCAGGACGGGCTTAATCATCACCGGGGAGCTGTTTTTT.